This T cell receptor (beta chain) derives from a study of shared clonotypes between healthy human individuals. General study results and limits: The study found roughly 5.3% of naive CD4 clonotypes shared across several donors. Measured sharing among donors was expected to vary with sequencing depth.

The CDR3 is made up of 11 amino acids. Per germline, CDR1 MDHEN and CDR2 SYDVKM. Remarks on this clone: Antigen specificity is unknown. At one end, the junction sequence differs from germline, possibly due to a read error.

Assay used: immunoSEQ multiplex PCR; TCRdb lists only in-frame clones, some missing. Among roughly 2.6 million clones listed, roughly 92% were seen once. Sample: naive CD4+ T cells sorted from blood. Indicated subset: CD45RA+ positively selected. This clonotype originated in a man aged 18 to 35 in good health. J is TRBJ2-7 and V is TRBV28; TRBD1 might be the D (6 bases). CDR3: CASSLDRRLIF. The CDR3 nucleotides are TGTGCCAGCAGTCTCGACAGGCGGTTGATTTTC.